These 5 T cell receptor beta chains share one sample of origin, sequenced in a study of tumor-infiltrating lymphocytes in primary liver carcinoma. The template, 500 ng total RNA, yielded TCR beta cDNA made with a constant-region primer. TCR beta libraries came from three nested multiplex PCR rounds using slightly modified ARM-PCR. For roughly 11 cycles apiece, the opening two PCR rounds ran with TRBV1-TRBV30 forward primers and a C-beta reverse primer. TCRdb re-derived calls from the multiplex PCR reads in MiXCR, one entry per CDR3 protein. The table has about 100,000 distinct CDR3 sequences, around three quarters seen once. Unsorted bulk tissue, about 19-30 mg of it, served as the source for co-extraction of RNA and DNA. The sequenced sample was liver tumor tissue from sampling region 5. As for subset: tumor region T5, tumor centre. Source of these receptors: a woman aged 55-75 years with primary liver carcinoma and hepatitis B virus infection.

Details on this clonotype: This may stem from a read error, because a much larger clone lies one nucleotide away. The chain couples TRBV11-3 to TRBJ2-1; D is tentatively TRBD1 or TRBD2 (8 bases each). CDR3 length equals 16 residues. Germline CDR1 is SGHNT and CDR2 is YENEEA. CDR3 nucleotides: TGTGCCTGCAGCTCACAGGGGGTAGCGGGATACAATGTGCAGTTCTTC. It codes for CACSSQGVAGYNVQFF.

Comment on this clonotype: It is unclear where the CDR3 begins or ends on the DNA, so no DNA is shown, and the CDR3 is as TCRdb lists it. V is TRBV29-1 and J is TRBJ2-2; the table gives TRBD1 as D, unverified against the DNA. The CDR3 extends over 13 residues, inclusive of both ends. Germline V lookup: CDR1 SQVTM, CDR2 ANQGSEA. The CDR3 reads CSVGQGANGEMFF.

On this clonotype itself: A junction boundary mismatches the germline segment, possibly from a read error. The chain links TRBV11-2 to TRBJ1-2; D not resolved. The V gene's germline CDR1 is SGHAT and CDR2 FQNNGV. The CDR3 extends over 13 amino acids. In DNA form, the CDR3 reads TGTGTCAGCACCTTAGGCAGAAACTATGGCTACACCTTC. It codes for CVSTLGRNYGYTF.

Comments on this clonotype: Relative to the germline gene, one junction end is altered; a read error may explain this. The chain recombines TRBV11-2 with TRBJ1-4; TRBD1 matches at 7 bases. The CDR3 sequence is 18 residues long. CDR1 and CDR2 from the germline V gene are SGHAT and FQNNGV. The CDR3 DNA reads TGTACCAGCAGCTCGACAGGGACCACTCAGGCAACTAATGAAAAACTGTTTTTT. Encoded protein: CTSSSTGTTQATNEKLFF.

The J gene is TRBJ2-7, the V gene TRBV5-4; no firm D call. This CDR3 has 14 amino acids. Germline V gene data show CDR1 as SGHNT and CDR2 as YYREEE (reference sequence). Trimming stripped 0 bases from V and 3 bases from J, with 10 bases between. The DNA for the CDR3 is TGTGCCAGCAGCTTGGGTCTTGCGGACTACGAGCAGTACTTC. Protein product: CASSLGLADYEQYF.